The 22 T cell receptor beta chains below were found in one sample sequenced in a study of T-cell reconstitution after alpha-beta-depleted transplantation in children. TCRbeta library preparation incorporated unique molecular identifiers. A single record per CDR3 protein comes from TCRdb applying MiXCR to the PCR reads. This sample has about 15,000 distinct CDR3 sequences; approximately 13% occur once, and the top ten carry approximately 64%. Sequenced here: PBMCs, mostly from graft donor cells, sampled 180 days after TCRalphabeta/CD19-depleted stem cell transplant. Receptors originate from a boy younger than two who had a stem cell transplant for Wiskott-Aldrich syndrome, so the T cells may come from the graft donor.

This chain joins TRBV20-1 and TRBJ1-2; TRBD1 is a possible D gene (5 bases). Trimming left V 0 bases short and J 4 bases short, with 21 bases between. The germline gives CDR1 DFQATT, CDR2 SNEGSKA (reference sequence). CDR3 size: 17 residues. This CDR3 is CSAREGTAFLNFYGYTF. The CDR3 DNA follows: TGCAGTGCTAGAGAGGGGACCGCATTTCTCAATTTCTATGGCTACACCTTC.

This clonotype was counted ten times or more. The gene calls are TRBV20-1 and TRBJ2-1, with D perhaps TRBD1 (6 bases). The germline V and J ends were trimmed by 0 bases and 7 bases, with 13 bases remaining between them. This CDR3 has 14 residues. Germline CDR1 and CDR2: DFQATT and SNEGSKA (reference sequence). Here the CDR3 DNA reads TGCAGTGCTAGAGACAGGGGAAAGGGGAATGAGCAGTTCTTC. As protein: CSARDRGKGNEQFF.

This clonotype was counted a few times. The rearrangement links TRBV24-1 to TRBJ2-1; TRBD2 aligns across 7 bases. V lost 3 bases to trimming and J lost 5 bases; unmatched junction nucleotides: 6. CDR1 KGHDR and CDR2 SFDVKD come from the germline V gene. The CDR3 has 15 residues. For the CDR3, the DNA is TGTGCCACCAGTGATCCCCGCCGGGGGGACAATGAGCAGTTCTTC. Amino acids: CATSDPRRGDNEQFF.

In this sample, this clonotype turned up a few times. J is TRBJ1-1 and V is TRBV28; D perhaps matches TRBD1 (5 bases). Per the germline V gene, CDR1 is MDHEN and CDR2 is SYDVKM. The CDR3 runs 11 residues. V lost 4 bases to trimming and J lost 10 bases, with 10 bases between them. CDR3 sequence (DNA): TGTGCCAGCAGTTCTGGGAGGGGAGCTTTCTTT. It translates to CASSSGRGAFF. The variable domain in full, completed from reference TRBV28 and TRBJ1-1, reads DVKVTQSSRYLVKRTGEKVFLECVQDMDHENMFWYRQDPGLGLRLIYFSYDVKMKEKGDIPEGYSVSREKKERFSLILESASTNQTSMYLCASSSGRGAFFGQGTRLTVV.

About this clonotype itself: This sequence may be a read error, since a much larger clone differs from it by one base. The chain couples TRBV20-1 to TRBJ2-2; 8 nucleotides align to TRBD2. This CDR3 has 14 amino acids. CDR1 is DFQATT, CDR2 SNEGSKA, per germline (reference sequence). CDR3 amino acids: CSPSGLANTGELFF. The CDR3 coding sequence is TGCAGTCCTAGTGGACTAGCAAACACCGGGGAGCTGTTTTTT.

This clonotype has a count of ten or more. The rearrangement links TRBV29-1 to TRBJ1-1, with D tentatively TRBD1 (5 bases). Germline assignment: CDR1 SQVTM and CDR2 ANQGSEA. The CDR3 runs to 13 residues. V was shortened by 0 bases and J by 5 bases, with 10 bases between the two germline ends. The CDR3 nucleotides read TGCAGCGTTGAAGAGCAGGGAGGGACTGAAGCTTTCTTT. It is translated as CSVEEQGGTEAFF.

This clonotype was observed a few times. CDR3 sequence: CASSLLAGGYTF. The CDR3 DNA reads TGTGCCAGCAGTCTCCTTGCGGGTGGCTACACCTTC. V is TRBV28 and J is TRBJ1-2; D ambiguous. CDR3 length: 12 residues. V dropped 5 bases and J dropped 7 bases, with 11 bases sitting between them. The germline V gene encodes CDR1 MDHEN and CDR2 SYDVKM.

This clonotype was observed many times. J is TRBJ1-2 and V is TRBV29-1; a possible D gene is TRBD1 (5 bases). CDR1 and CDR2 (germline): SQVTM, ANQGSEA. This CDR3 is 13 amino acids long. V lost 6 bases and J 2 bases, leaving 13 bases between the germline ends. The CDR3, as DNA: TGCAGCGTACCGGGACGGACAAACTATGGCTACACCTTC. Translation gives CSVPGRTNYGYTF.

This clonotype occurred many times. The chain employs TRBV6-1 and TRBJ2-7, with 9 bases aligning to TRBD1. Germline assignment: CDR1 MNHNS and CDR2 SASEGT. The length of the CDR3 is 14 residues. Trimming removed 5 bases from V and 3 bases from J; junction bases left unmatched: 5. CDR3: CASSLMTGGYEQYF. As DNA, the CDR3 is TGTGCCAGCAGTCTTATGACAGGGGGCTACGAGCAGTACTTC.

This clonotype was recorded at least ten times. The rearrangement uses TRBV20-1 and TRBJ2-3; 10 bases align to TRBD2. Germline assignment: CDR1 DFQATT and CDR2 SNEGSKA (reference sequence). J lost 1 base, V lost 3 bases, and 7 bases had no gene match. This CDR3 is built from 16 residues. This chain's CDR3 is CSASVPSGRRTDTQYF. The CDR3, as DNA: TGCAGTGCTAGTGTTCCTAGCGGGAGACGCACAGATACGCAGTATTTT.

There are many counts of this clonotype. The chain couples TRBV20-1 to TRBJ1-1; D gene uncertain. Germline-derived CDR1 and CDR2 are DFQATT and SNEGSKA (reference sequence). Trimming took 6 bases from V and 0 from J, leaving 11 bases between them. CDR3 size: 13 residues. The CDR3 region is CSALSDVNTEAFF. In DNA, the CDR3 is TGCAGTGCCTTATCGGACGTGAACACTGAAGCTTTCTTT.

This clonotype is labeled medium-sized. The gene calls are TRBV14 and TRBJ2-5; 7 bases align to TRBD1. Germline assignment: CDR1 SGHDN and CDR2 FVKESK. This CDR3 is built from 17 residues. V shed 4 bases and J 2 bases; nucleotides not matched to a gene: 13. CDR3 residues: CASSRLGAPGQQETQYF. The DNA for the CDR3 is TGTGCCAGCAGCCGGCTTGGGGCCCCGGGACAGCAAGAGACCCAGTACTTC.

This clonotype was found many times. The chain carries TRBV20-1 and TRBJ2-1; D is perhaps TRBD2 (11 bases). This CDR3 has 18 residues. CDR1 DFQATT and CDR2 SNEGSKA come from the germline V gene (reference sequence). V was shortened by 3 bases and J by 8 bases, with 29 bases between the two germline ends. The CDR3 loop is CSASGRQGASGRPHEQFF. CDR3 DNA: TGCAGTGCTAGCGGTCGACAGGGGGCTAGCGGGAGGCCCCATGAGCAGTTCTTC.

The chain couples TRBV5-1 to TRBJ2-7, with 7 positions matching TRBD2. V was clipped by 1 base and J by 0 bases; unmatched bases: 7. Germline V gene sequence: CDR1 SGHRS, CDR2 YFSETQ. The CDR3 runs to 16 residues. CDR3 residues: CASSLRTGTISYEQYF. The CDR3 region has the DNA TGCGCCAGCAGCTTGCGCACCGGGACTATCTCCTACGAGCAGTACTTC.

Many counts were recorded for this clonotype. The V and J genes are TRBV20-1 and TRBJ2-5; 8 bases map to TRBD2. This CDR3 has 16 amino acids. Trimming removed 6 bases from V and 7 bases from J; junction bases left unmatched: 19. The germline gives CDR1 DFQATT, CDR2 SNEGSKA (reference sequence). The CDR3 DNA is TGCAGTGCCCGACAGTACACTAGCGGAATTTGGGGGACCCAGTACTTC. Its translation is CSARQYTSGIWGTQYF.

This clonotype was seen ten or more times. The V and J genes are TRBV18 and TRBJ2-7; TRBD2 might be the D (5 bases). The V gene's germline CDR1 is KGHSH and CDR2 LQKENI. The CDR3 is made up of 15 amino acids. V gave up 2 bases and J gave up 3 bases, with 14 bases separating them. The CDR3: CASSPFSERDYEQYF. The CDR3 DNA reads TGTGCCAGCTCACCATTTTCGGAGAGGGACTACGAGCAGTACTTC.

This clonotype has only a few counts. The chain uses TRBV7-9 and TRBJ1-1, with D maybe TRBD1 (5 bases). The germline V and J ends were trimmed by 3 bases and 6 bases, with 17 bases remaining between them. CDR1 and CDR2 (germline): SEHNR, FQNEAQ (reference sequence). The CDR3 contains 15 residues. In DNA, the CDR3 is TGTGCCAGCAGCTTTCCACAGGAGGGATACGCTGAAGCTTTCTTT. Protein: CASSFPQEGYAEAFF.

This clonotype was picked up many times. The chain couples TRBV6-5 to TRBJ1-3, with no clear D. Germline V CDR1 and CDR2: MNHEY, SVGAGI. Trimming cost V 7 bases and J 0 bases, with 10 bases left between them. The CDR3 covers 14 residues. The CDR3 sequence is CASTPDYSGNTIYF. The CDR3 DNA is TGTGCCAGCACCCCAGATTACTCTGGAAACACCATATATTTT.

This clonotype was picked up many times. CDR3 bases: TGTGCCAGCAGTCCGCACAGGGGGCTAGGCACTGAAGCTTTCTTT. This sequence encodes CASSPHRGLGTEAFF. The chain links TRBV28 to TRBJ1-1; 9 bases are a match to TRBD1. Germline values: CDR1 MDHEN, CDR2 SYDVKM. The trim removed 5 bases at V and 4 bases at J, leaving 8 bases unmatched. CDR3 size: 15 residues.

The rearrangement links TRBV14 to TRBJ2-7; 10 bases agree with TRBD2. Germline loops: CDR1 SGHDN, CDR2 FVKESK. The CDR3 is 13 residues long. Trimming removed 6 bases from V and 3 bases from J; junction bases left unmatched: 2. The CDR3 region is CASRPSGGYEQYF. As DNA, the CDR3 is TGTGCCAGCAGACCTAGCGGGGGCTACGAGCAGTACTTC.

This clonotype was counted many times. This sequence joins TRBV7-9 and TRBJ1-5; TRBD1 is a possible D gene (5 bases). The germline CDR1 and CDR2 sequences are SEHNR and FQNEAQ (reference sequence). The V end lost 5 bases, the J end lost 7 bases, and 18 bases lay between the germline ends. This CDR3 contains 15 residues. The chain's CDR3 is CASSPGGALTQPQHF. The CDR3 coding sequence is TGTGCCAGCAGCCCGGGAGGGGCGCTAACCCAGCCCCAGCATTTT.

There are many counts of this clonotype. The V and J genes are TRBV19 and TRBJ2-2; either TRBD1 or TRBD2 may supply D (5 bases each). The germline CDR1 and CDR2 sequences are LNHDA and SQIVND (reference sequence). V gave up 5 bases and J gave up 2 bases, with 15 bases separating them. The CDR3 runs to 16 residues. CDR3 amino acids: CASSLLGTANTGELFF. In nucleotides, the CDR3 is TGTGCCAGTAGTCTCCTTGGGACGGCAAACACCGGGGAGCTGTTTTTT. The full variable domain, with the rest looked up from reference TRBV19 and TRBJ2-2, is DGGITQSPKYLFRKEGQNVTLSCEQNLNHDAMYWYRQDPGQGLRLIYYSQIVNDFQKGDIAEGYSVSREKKESFPLTVTSAQKNPTAFYLCASSLLGTANTGELFFGEGSRLTVL.